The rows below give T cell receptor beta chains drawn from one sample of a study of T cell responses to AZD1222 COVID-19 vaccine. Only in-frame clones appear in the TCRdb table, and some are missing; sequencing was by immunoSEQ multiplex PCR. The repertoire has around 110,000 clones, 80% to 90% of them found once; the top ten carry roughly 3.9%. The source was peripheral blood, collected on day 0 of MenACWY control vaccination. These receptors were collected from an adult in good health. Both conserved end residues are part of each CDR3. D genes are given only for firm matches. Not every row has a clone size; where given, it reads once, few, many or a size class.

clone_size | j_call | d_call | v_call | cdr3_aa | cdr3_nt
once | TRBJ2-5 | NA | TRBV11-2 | CASSLMGGQETQYF | TGTGCCAGCAGCTTGATGGGTGGACAAGAGACCCAGTACTTC
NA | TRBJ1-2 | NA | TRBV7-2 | CASSAQGTASYGYTF | TGTGCCAGCAGCGCACAGGGCACGGCGAGCTATGGCTACACCTTC
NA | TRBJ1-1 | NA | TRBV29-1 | CSAVVINTEAFF | TGCAGCGCCGTGGTAATAAACACTGAAGCTTTCTTT
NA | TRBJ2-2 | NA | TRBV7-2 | CASSLVAGSGELFF | TGTGCCAGCAGCTTAGTTGCAGGGAGCGGGGAGCTGTTTTTT
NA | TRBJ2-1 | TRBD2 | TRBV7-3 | CASSYSGGSYNEQFF | TGTGCCAGCAGCTATAGCGGGGGTTCCTACAATGAGCAGTTCTTC
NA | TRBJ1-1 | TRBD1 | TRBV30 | CAWKTGGGRAFF | TGTGCCTGGAAAACAGGGGGCGGTCGAGCTTTCTTT
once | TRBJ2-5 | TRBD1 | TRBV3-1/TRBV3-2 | CASSHEFQGEETQYF | TGTGCCAGCAGCCACGAATTCCAGGGGGAAGAGACCCAGTACTTC
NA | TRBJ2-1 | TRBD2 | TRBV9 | CASSGYSGGAYEQFF | TGTGCCAGCAGCGGTTATAGCGGGGGGGCCTATGAGCAGTTCTTC
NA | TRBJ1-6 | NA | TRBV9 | CASSEGGGANNSPLHF | TGTGCCAGCAGCGAGGGGGGAGGGGCGAATAATTCACCCCTCCACTTT
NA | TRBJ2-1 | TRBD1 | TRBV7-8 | CASSIRVGGTEQFF | TGTGCCAGCAGCATCCGGGTAGGGGGCACTGAGCAGTTCTTC
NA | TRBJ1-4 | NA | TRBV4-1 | CASSPPRRLNEKLFF | TGCGCCAGCAGCCCCCCCCGCAGGCTTAATGAAAAACTGTTTTTT
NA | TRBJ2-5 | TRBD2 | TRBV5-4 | CASSLVAGAAAQYF | TGTGCCAGCAGCTTGGTAGCGGGGGCCGCGGCCCAGTACTTC
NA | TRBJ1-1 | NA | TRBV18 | CASSPRQQNTEAFF | TGTGCCAGCTCACCACGGCAACAGAACACTGAAGCTTTCTTT
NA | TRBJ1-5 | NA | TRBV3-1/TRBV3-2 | CASSQRSGQPQHF | TGTGCCAGCAGCCAGAGGTCGGGACAGCCCCAGCATTTT
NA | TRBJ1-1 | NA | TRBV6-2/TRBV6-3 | CASSGTEGTEAFF | TGTGCCAGCAGCGGGACGGAGGGCACTGAAGCTTTCTTT
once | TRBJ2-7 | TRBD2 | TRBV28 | CASMATLPGLAGGVSYEQYF | TGTGCCAGCATGGCGACCCTCCCGGGACTAGCGGGGGGGGTCTCCTACGAGCAGTACTTC
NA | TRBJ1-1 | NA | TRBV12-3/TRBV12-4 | CASSTGGYGAFF | TGTGCCAGCAGTACCGGCGGCTATGGAGCTTTCTTT
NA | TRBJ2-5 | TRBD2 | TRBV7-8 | CASSFGGAQYF | TGTGCCAGCAGCTTTGGGGGGGCCCAGTACTTC
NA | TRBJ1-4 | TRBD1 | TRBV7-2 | CASSRDREKLFF | TGTGCCAGCAGCCGGGACAGAGAAAAACTGTTTTTT
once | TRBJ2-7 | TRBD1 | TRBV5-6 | CASSLYFGDRTYEQYF | TGTGCCAGCAGCTTGTATTTCGGGGACAGAACCTACGAGCAGTACTTC
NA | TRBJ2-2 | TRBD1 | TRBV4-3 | CASSQDLNRQGAIGELFF | TGCGCCAGCAGCCAAGATCTTAATAGACAGGGGGCGATCGGGGAGCTGTTTTTT
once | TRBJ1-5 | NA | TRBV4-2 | CASSQGAQRNSNQPQHF | TGTGCCAGCAGCCAAGGGGCACAGAGGAATAGCAATCAGCCCCAGCATTTT
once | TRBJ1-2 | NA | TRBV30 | CAWSVDARGNYGYTF | TGTGCCTGGAGTGTAGACGCACGGGGAAACTATGGCTACACCTTC
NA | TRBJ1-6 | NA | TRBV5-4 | CASSPRGGNSPLHF | TGTGCCAGCAGCCCCAGGGGAGGAAATTCACCCCTCCACTTT
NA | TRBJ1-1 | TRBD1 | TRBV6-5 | CASKVGGLGTEAFF | TGTGCCAGCAAAGTAGGGGGCCTAGGGACTGAAGCTTTCTTT
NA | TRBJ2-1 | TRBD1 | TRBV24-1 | CATSDVTGSSYNEQFF | TGTGCCACCAGTGATGTGACAGGGAGCTCCTACAATGAGCAGTTCTTC
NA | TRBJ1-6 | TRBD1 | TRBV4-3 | CASSQAATGGNSPLHF | TGCGCCAGCAGCCAAGCCGCGACAGGGGGAAATTCACCCCTCCACTTT